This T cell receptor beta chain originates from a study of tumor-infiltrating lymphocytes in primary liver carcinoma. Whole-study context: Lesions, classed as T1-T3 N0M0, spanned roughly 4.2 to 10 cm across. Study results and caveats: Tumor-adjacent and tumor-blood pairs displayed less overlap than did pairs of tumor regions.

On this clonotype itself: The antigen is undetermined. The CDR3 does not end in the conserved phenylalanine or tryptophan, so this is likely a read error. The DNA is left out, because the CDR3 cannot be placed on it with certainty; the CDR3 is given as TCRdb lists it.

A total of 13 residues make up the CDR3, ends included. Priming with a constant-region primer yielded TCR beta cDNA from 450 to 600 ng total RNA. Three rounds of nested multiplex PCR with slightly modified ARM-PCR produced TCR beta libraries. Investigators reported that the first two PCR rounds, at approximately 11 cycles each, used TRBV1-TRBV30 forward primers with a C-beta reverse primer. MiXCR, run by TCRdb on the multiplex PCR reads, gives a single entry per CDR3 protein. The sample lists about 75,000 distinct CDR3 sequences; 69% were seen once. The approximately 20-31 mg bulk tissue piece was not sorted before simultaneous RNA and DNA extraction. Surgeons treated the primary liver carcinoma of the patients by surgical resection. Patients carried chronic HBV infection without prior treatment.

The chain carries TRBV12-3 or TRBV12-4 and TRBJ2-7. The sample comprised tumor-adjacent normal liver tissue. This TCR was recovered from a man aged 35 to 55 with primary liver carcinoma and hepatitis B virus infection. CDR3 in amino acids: CANNDRTSYEQYL.